These 5 T cell receptor beta chains were sequenced from one sample in a study of blood T cell repertoires in COVID-19. Assay used: immunoSEQ multiplex PCR; TCRdb lists only in-frame clones, some missing. The repertoire includes fewer than 350,000 clones, 90% of them detected once, and roughly 3.9% sits in the top ten. Specimen: PBMCs or T cells enriched from blood (not recorded which). Every receptor here comes from a woman between 25 and 40 years old with acute COVID-19.

This CDR3 reads CASRGGGSYSGNTIYF. CDR3 in DNA: TGTGCCAGCAGAGGGGGGGGTTCTTATTCTGGAAACACCATATATTTT. The chain uses TRBV3-1 (or the pseudogene TRBV3-2) and TRBJ1-3, with TRBD1 as a possible D gene (6 bases). The CDR3 is 16 amino acids. Germline lookup yields CDR1 LGHDT and CDR2 YNNKEL (reference sequence). V lost 6 bases to trimming and J lost 1 base, with 16 bases between them.

CDR3 in amino acids: CASSQVQGISDEQYF. CDR3 sequence (DNA): TGCGCCAGCAGCCAAGTACAGGGGATTTCGGACGAGCAGTACTTC. V gene TRBV4-1 combines with J gene TRBJ2-7, with 7 positions matching TRBD1. This CDR3 contains 15 residues. The germline V gene has CDR1 MGHRA and CDR2 YSYEKL. The J segment lost 5 bases and the V segment lost 1 base, leaving 8 bases of the junction unmatched.

V usage is TRBV28 and J usage is TRBJ1-5; tentative D call: TRBD1 (5 bases). V dropped 8 bases and J dropped 5 bases, with 13 bases sitting between them. The germline gives CDR1 MDHEN, CDR2 SYDVKM. This CDR3 comprises 13 residues. The CDR3 nucleotides read TGTGCCAGCCAAACGGGGGGGGATCAGCCCCAGCATTTT. It yields the protein CASQTGGDQPQHF.

This rearrangement joins TRBV25-1 to TRBJ2-7; 8 bases are a match to TRBD2. J gave up 3 bases and V 2 bases, and 6 bases lay outside the gene matches. The CDR3 covers 15 residues. Per germline, CDR1 MGHDK and CDR2 SYGVNS. CDR3 sequence reads: CASSELGREVYEQYF. Written as DNA, the CDR3 is TGTGCCAGCAGTGAACTCGGGCGGGAGGTCTACGAGCAGTACTTC.

The rearrangement links TRBV6-5 to TRBJ1-4; D is undetermined. The V end was cut by 0 bases, the J end by 8 bases, with 10 bases between. Per germline, CDR1 MNHEY and CDR2 SVGAGI. The CDR3 loop spans 14 amino acids. In DNA form, the CDR3 reads TGTGCCAGCAGTTACTCCGGGGAGAGGGAAAAACTGTTTTTT. Translating it yields CASSYSGEREKLFF.